The 30 T cell receptor beta chains reported below all come from one sample, sequenced in a study of T cell clusters in autoimmune cytopenias. TRB rearrangements were amplified by touch-down multiplex PCR with mixed TRB-A/B primers. TCRdb re-called the multiplex PCR reads and shows each CDR3 protein once, DNA omitted. The sample data list about 4,000 distinct CDR3 sequences. Each sample's input was around 270 ng genomic DNA, 38,000 or so genome equivalents. Sequencing was done on a sample of peripheral blood. These TCRs come from a human donor with an autoimmune cytopenia or autoimmune hepatitis (not recorded which).

By frequency, this clonotype registers large (0.1 to 1%). The gene calls are TRBV29-1 and TRBJ1-2; TCRdb returns TRBD1, unconfirmable since there is no DNA. The germline gives CDR1 SQVTM, CDR2 ANQGSEA. This CDR3 contains 13 residues. CDR3 loop: CSVHTAPNYGYTF.

The V gene is TRBV5-6, the J gene TRBJ1-5; the TRBD1 assignment by TCRdb is unverifiable without DNA. CDR1 and CDR2 (germline): SGHDT, YYEEEE. CDR3 size: 12 residues. The CDR3 is CARTGGDQPQHF.

The chain carries TRBV27 and TRBJ2-1. CDR3 length: 14 amino acids. Germline-derived CDR1 and CDR2 are MNHEY and SMNVEV (reference sequence). The CDR3 reads CASSFKGSYNEQFF.

The chain carries TRBV4-2 and TRBJ2-5; there is no DNA to check the TCRdb D call of TRBD1. Germline lookup yields CDR1 LGHNA and CDR2 YNFKEQ. There are 15 residues in the CDR3. CDR3 region: CASSQPGTIGETQYF.

This chain uses TRBV5-1 with TRBJ2-7; TCRdb's assignment of TRBD1 cannot be checked, as there is no DNA. CDR1 is SGHRS, CDR2 YFSETQ, per germline. This CDR3 is 13 amino acids long. The CDR3: CASSPGQNYEQYF.

The V gene is TRBV7-6, the J gene TRBJ2-1; the D call from TCRdb, TRBD2, cannot be confirmed without DNA. Per the germline V gene, CDR1 is SGHVS and CDR2 is FNYEAQ. This CDR3 is 16 amino acids long. The CDR3 here is CASSLESASGVNEQFF.

The rearrangement joins TRBV7-2 to TRBJ1-2. CDR1 is SGHTA, CDR2 FQGNSA, per germline. This CDR3 comprises 12 residues. The CDR3 region is CASSLVAYGYTF.

The chain carries TRBV11-1 and TRBJ2-1. The CDR3 is made up of 18 amino acids. The germline V gene encodes CDR1 SGHAT and CDR2 FQDESV (reference sequence). The CDR3 loop is CASSLPDTLPLSYNEQFF.

This CDR3 reads CASSLEYRNYGYTF. The chain uses TRBV5-6 and TRBJ1-2; there is no DNA to check the TCRdb D call of TRBD1. The CDR3 contains 14 residues. Germline values: CDR1 SGHDT, CDR2 YYEEEE.

The chain has TRBV10-3 and TRBJ1-1. The CDR3 extends over 14 amino acids. Germline values: CDR1 ENHRY, CDR2 SYGVKD. The CDR3 loop is CAISGGPKNTEAFF.

This clonotype is medium-sized by frequency. The chain's CDR3 is CSVAMDPNHNEQFF. The chain has TRBV29-1 and TRBJ2-1. From germline, CDR1 is SQVTM and CDR2 ANQGSEA. This CDR3 spans 14 amino acids.

This clonotype registers medium-sized (0.01 to 0.1%) by frequency. The chain recombines TRBV6-2 or TRBV6-3 with TRBJ2-7. This CDR3 comprises 12 residues. The germline CDR1 and CDR2 sequences are MNHEY and SVGEGT. The CDR3 region is CASSYPHYEQYF.

This clonotype is identified as medium-sized from frequency. The chain links TRBV30 to TRBJ1-6; the D call from TCRdb, TRBD1, cannot be confirmed without DNA. Germline CDR1 GTSNPN, CDR2 SVGIG (reference sequence). CDR3 length equals 14 residues. CDR3: CAWSGGQDNSPLHF.

In terms of frequency, this clonotype is medium-sized. The gene calls are TRBV5-6 and TRBJ2-7; TCRdb's D call, TRBD1, is unchecked because there is no DNA. The CDR3 is 14 amino acids. Looked up from germline, CDR1 is SGHDT and CDR2 is YYEEEE. CDR3 residues: CASSLRGKTYEQYF.

This clonotype ranks as medium-sized in terms of frequency. The chain uses TRBV30 and TRBJ1-1. The CDR3 is 12 amino acids. Per germline, CDR1 GTSNPN and CDR2 SVGIG (reference sequence). The CDR3 protein is CAWSHLNTEAFF.

Frequency places this clonotype as medium-sized. The chain is built from TRBV5-6 and TRBJ2-7. This CDR3 is 15 amino acids long. CDR1 and CDR2 from the germline V gene are SGHDT and YYEEEE. The CDR3 sequence is CASSLRRLSSYEQYF.

This clonotype shows up as medium-sized by frequency. This chain uses TRBV29-1 with TRBJ2-5. CDR3 length: 12 amino acids. The germline CDR1 and CDR2 sequences are SQVTM and ANQGSEA. CDR3 protein: CSDRQVQETQYF. The full variable domain, its missing parts supplied by reference TRBV29-1 and TRBJ2-5, is SAVISQKPSRDICQRGTSLTIQCQVDSQVTMMFWYRQQPGQSLTLIATANQGSEATYESGFVIDKFPISRPNLTFSTLTVSNMSPEDSSIYLCSDRQVQETQYFGPGTRLLVL.

This clonotype counts as medium-sized by frequency. The rearrangement uses TRBV20-1 and TRBJ1-6; without DNA, the TCRdb call of TRBD1 cannot be checked. This CDR3 has 17 amino acids. Germline V gene lookup returns CDR1 DFQATT and CDR2 SNEGSKA (reference sequence). The CDR3 is CSATQGTGVASNSPLHF.

This clonotype counts as medium-sized by frequency. V usage is TRBV12-3 or TRBV12-4 and J usage is TRBJ2-7; TCRdb returns TRBD1, unconfirmable since there is no DNA. The CDR3 contains 14 residues. This chain's CDR3 is CASSLPGSTYEQYF.

The CDR3 sequence is CASSSGGEETQYF. This chain links TRBV12-3 or TRBV12-4 with TRBJ2-5; TCRdb's D call, TRBD2, is unchecked because there is no DNA. CDR3 size: 13 residues.

The genes are TRBV4-3 and TRBJ1-1. The germline V gene encodes CDR1 LGHNA and CDR2 YSLEER. The CDR3 contains 14 residues. The CDR3 reads CASSQNQINTEAFF.

This clonotype registers medium-sized by frequency. J is TRBJ2-3 and V is TRBV5-6; the TCRdb D gene call, TRBD1, has no DNA to confirm it. Germline loops: CDR1 SGHDT, CDR2 YYEEEE. CDR3 length equals 17 residues. The CDR3 loop is CASSLAPPRGSTDTQYF.

This rearrangement joins TRBV12-3 or TRBV12-4 to TRBJ2-7; the D call from TCRdb, TRBD1, cannot be confirmed without DNA. The CDR3 length is 14 residues. The CDR3 loop reads CASSFREHNYEQYF.

By frequency, this clonotype registers hyperexpanded. The genes are TRBV29-1 and TRBJ1-2; TCRdb picks TRBD1, but there is no DNA to check that call. Germline lookup yields CDR1 SQVTM and CDR2 ANQGSEA. This CDR3 comprises 13 residues. Here the CDR3 reads CSVAPGQGGGYTF.

This clonotype is medium-sized by frequency. The chain carries TRBV10-3 and TRBJ2-5; the D call from TCRdb, TRBD1, cannot be confirmed without DNA. This CDR3 is built from 15 residues. Germline CDR1 reads ENHRY; CDR2 reads SYGVKD. CDR3 protein: CAISDGQGAGETQYF.

This clonotype is labeled medium-sized based on frequency. The gene calls are TRBV12-3 or TRBV12-4 and TRBJ2-5; TCRdb calls TRBD1, which cannot be checked without DNA. There are 13 residues in the CDR3. CDR3 region: CASIMTGGETQYF.

This clonotype is medium-sized by frequency. The V gene is TRBV6-5, the J gene TRBJ2-7; TCRdb lists TRBD1, though no DNA is available to test this call. The CDR3 is made up of 14 amino acids. Per the germline V gene, CDR1 is MNHEY and CDR2 is SVGAGI. The CDR3 is CASSFGGRGDEQYF.

V gene TRBV12-3 or TRBV12-4 combines with J gene TRBJ2-3; TCRdb calls TRBD2, which cannot be checked without DNA. This CDR3 is built from 16 residues. This chain's CDR3 is CASSPGLAGTRDTQYF.

The genes are TRBV19 and TRBJ1-2; TCRdb proposes TRBD1, but this gene call is untestable without DNA. The germline V gene encodes CDR1 LNHDA and CDR2 SQIVND (reference sequence). CDR3 length equals 14 residues. The CDR3 protein is CASSIRTGGFGYTF.

In terms of frequency, this clonotype is medium-sized. This chain connects TRBV6-2 or TRBV6-3 to TRBJ1-3; without DNA, the TCRdb call of TRBD1 cannot be checked. The CDR3 is 15 amino acids. Per the germline V gene, CDR1 is MNHEY and CDR2 is SVGEGT. The CDR3 loop reads CASSQGGLSGNTIYF.